This T cell receptor (beta chain) was identified in a study of identical twins. TCRdb used MiXCR to reprocess the 5' RACE reads, holding one entry per CDR3 protein. Altogether 600,000 to 800,000 distinct CDR3 sequences are present, around 20% being singletons, with the ten largest covering 4% to 5.5%. The same data also went into a second study, on T cells expressing NK-cell markers. That work contributes: From sorted CD3+CD56+NKG2C+, CD3+CD56+NKG2C- and CD3+CD56-NKG2C+ T cells came the TCR beta repertoires.

The sequence derives from a woman aged 18-29 years in good health. The sequenced sample was PBMCs.

This CDR3 reads CASSVAVGPRVGETQYF. The CDR3 DNA follows: TGTGCCAGCAGCGTAGCCGTAGGTCCCAGGGTAGGAGAGACCCAGTACTTC. The chain combines TRBV9 with TRBJ2-5, with a weak D call TRBD1 (5 bases). V was shortened by 0 bases and J by 4 bases, with 19 bases between the two germline ends. CDR1 is SGDLS, CDR2 YYNGEE, per germline. The CDR3 runs 17 residues.